This T cell receptor (beta chain) was identified during a study of T cell responses to AZD1222 COVID-19 vaccine. Overall study results and limits: Mostly white British, mostly female donors; authors suggested clonal diversity may be underestimated. Repertoire collection took place solely once the T cell response had peaked. Baseline serostatus was positive in only six AZD1222 recipients.

The CDR3 loop spans 14 amino acids. V shed 4 bases and J shed 7 bases, with 14 bases lying between them. From germline, CDR1 is MNHEY and CDR2 SVGAGI. A remark on this clone: Its antigen is as yet unknown.

Assay: immunoSEQ multiplex PCR; the TCRdb copy retains only in-frame clones and omits some. The table includes around 100,000 clones, over 75% detected once. Material: peripheral blood, obtained on day 0 of AZD1222 vaccination. The rearrangement links TRBV6-5 to TRBJ1-5; D is possibly TRBD1 (6 bases). This TCR came from an adult in good health. The CDR3 reads CASSSEQGQQPQHF. In DNA, the CDR3 is TGTGCCAGCAGTTCTGAACAGGGTCAACAGCCCCAGCATTTT.